This T cell receptor (beta chain) was obtained from a study of T cells expressing NK-cell markers. About the research overall: Repertoires of TCR beta were obtained from T cells sorted as CD3+CD56+NKG2C+, CD3+CD56+NKG2C- and CD3+CD56-NKG2C+. One of the eight sequenced donors was seronegative, whereas the other seven were HCMV-seropositive.

The CDR3 spans 14 residues. UMI-tagged 5'RACE template switching yielded the TCR beta cDNA. TCRdb re-called the 5' RACE reads and shows each CDR3 protein once, DNA omitted. The sample table sets out approximately 440,000 distinct CDR3 sequences. For this clonotype: The antigen is unknown.

Study results and caveats: For over five donors, the dominant NKG2C+ clonotypes made up roughly 1.0-7.0% of their CD8+ T cells.

The material sequenced was blood T cells: a sorted CD56 or NKG2C T cell subset, CD4+ or CD8+ T cells, or bulk PBMC T cells (not recorded which). This sequence joins TRBV12-3 or TRBV12-4 and TRBJ1-6. This TCR was recovered from a woman in her forties or fifties in good health. This CDR3 reads CASSRDLSNSPLHF.